The 32 T cell receptor beta chains reported below all come from one sample, sequenced in a study of a mutant IDH1 vaccine in newly diagnosed glioma. The time point was: baseline, week 1 (first vaccination visit). Treatment defined: pre-vaccination baseline after standard-of-care therapy. TCRdb's copy holds only in-frame clones and misses some; the assay was immunoSEQ multiplex PCR. This table has around 88,000 clones, roughly 77% appearing once. The source material was PBMCs, sampled from a glioma patient treated with radiotherapy, temozolomide or both. The receptors stem from a middle-aged man with glioma.

V usage is TRBV7-2 and J usage is TRBJ1-5, with 8 bases fitting TRBD1. This CDR3 comprises 17 residues. CDR1 and CDR2 from the germline V gene are SGHTA and FQGNSA. The J segment lost 6 bases and the V segment lost 1 base, leaving 11 bases of the junction unmatched. The CDR3 nucleotides are TGTGCCAGCAGCTTAGAGGTGGCAGGGGGCGCGACTCAGCCCCAGCATTTT. Residues: CASSLEVAGGATQPQHF.

The chain is built from TRBV19 and TRBJ2-7; TRBD1 is a possible D gene (5 bases). There are 15 residues in the CDR3. The germline CDR1 and CDR2 sequences are LNHDA and SQIVND (reference sequence). Trimming stripped 5 bases from V and 2 bases from J, with 16 bases between. As DNA, the CDR3 is TGTGCCAGTAGTTCCAGGGTTGACTCCACCTACGAGCAGTACTTC. The encoded protein is CASSSRVDSTYEQYF.

The chain joins TRBV5-6 to TRBJ1-4; 9 bases are shared with TRBD1. There are 15 residues in the CDR3. CDR1 and CDR2 (germline): SGHDT, YYEEEE. Trimming at V came to 1 base and at J to 7 bases, leaving 5 bases not matched to a gene. The CDR3 loop reads CASSLPGTGSEKLFF. CDR3 DNA sequence: TGTGCCAGCAGCTTGCCCGGGACAGGGAGTGAAAAACTGTTTTTT.

The chain carries TRBV19 and TRBJ2-3; TRBD1 aligns across 8 bases. The CDR3 consists of 16 residues. The ends lost 5 bases at V and 1 base at J; junction bases unmatched: 8. The germline CDR1 and CDR2 sequences are LNHDA and SQIVND (reference sequence). In DNA, the CDR3 is TGTGCCAGTAGTTTACGACAGGGGATCGGCACAGATACGCAGTATTTT. Encoded protein: CASSLRQGIGTDTQYF.

This clone was seen a single time. The rearrangement links TRBV5-4 to TRBJ2-3, with D unclear. CDR1 is SGHNT, CDR2 YYREEE, per germline (reference sequence). V lost 4 bases, J lost 6 bases, and 12 bases lay in between. CDR3 length equals 13 residues. CDR3 residues: CASSPGPHDTQYF. The CDR3 nucleotides read TGTGCCAGCAGCCCAGGTCCCCATGATACGCAGTATTTT.

The CDR3 nucleotides are TGCGCCAGCAGTCTTAGCGGGAGGGCCCCCCAAGATACGCAGTATTTT. Amino acid sequence: CASSLSGRAPQDTQYF. The chain couples TRBV4-3 to TRBJ2-3; 11 bases line up with TRBD2. The CDR3 is made up of 16 amino acids. Germline CDR1 reads LGHNA; CDR2 reads YSLEER. The ends lost 6 bases at V and 5 bases at J; junction bases unmatched: 10.

This clone was observed a few times. The chain combines TRBV7-2 with TRBJ2-7, with D tentatively TRBD1 (6 bases). Trimming pared 0 bases from V and 4 bases from J, leaving 13 bases between. Germline values: CDR1 SGHTA, CDR2 FQGNSA. The CDR3 consists of 15 residues. CDR3 sequence reads: CASSLAPRTEYEQYF. Here the CDR3 DNA reads TGTGCCAGCAGCTTAGCCCCCCGGACAGAATACGAGCAGTACTTC. Drawing the rest from reference TRBV7-2 and TRBJ2-7, the complete variable domain is GAGVSQSPSNKVTEKGKDVELRCDPISGHTALYWYRQSLGQGLEFLIYFQGNSAPDKSGLPSDRFSAERTGGSVSTLTIQRTQQEDSAVYLCASSLAPRTEYEQYFGPGTRLTVT.

The rearrangement joins TRBV14 to TRBJ1-5; D ambiguous. Germline V CDR1 and CDR2: SGHDN, FVKESK. CDR3 length: 14 residues. V shed 2 bases and J shed 3 bases, with 8 bases lying between them. The CDR3 sequence is CASSQSGLNQPQHF. CDR3 DNA: TGTGCCAGCAGCCAATCGGGCCTCAATCAGCCCCAGCATTTT.

This chain uses TRBV5-6 with TRBJ1-5, with 10 nucleotides matching TRBD1. Trimming took 3 bases from V and 0 from J; bases not matched to a gene: 3. Germline lookup yields CDR1 SGHDT and CDR2 YYEEEE. This CDR3 has 16 amino acids. For the CDR3, the DNA is TGTGCCAGCAGCTCGGGACAGGGGAATAGCAATCAGCCCCAGCATTTT. It codes for CASSSGQGNSNQPQHF. Together with reference TRBV5-6 and TRBJ1-5, the CDR3 gives the full variable domain: DAGVTQSPTHLIKTRGQQVTLRCSPKSGHDTVSWYQQALGQGPQFIFQYYEEEERQRGNFPDRFSGHQFPNYSSELNVNALLLGDSALYLCASSSGQGNSNQPQHFGDGTRLSIL.

The rearrangement joins TRBV6-6 to TRBJ2-7; 8 bases align to TRBD2. V lost 0 bases and J lost 5; bases outside the gene matches: 6. CDR3 size: 15 residues. The germline CDR1 and CDR2 sequences are MNHNY and SVGAGI (reference sequence). CDR3 sequence: CASSYSIGTSNEQYF. The CDR3 region has the DNA TGTGCCAGCAGTTACTCCATAGGGACTAGTAACGAGCAGTACTTC.

The chain couples TRBV7-8 to TRBJ2-7, with unresolved D. Looked up from germline, CDR1 is SGHVS and CDR2 is FQNEAQ. V was trimmed by 1 base and J by 8 bases, leaving 18 bases between them. The CDR3 is made up of 15 amino acids. The CDR3 DNA is TGTGCCAGCAGCTTAGTTGGGGTAGTAGATCAAAAGCAGTACTTC. Translated, it gives CASSLVGVVDQKQYF.

This chain connects TRBV13 to TRBJ2-1, with 12 nucleotides matching TRBD2. The CDR3 loop spans 21 amino acids. Trimming took 3 bases from V and 1 from J; bases not matched to a gene: 16. Germline assignment: CDR1 PRHDT and CDR2 FYEKMQ (reference sequence). CDR3 sequence reads: CASSLSGGLEGTSGSYNEQFF. The CDR3 nucleotides are TGTGCCAGCAGCTTGAGCGGGGGGTTAGAGGGGACTAGCGGGTCCTACAATGAGCAGTTCTTC.

The rearrangement links TRBV19 to TRBJ2-7, with D hard to call. CDR3 length equals 15 residues. Germline V gene data show CDR1 as LNHDA and CDR2 as SQIVND (reference sequence). With 3 bases removed from V and 0 bases from J, the gap between germline ends came to 12 bases. The CDR3 region is CASSIRPDDSYEQYF. CDR3 DNA: TGTGCCAGTAGTATCCGACCTGACGACTCCTACGAGCAGTACTTC. Variable domain in full (rest from reference TRBV19 and TRBJ2-7): DGGITQSPKYLFRKEGQNVTLSCEQNLNHDAMYWYRQDPGQGLRLIYYSQIVNDFQKGDIAEGYSVSREKKESFPLTVTSAQKNPTAFYLCASSIRPDDSYEQYFGPGTRLTVT.

V is TRBV27 and J is TRBJ2-1; 13 bases align to TRBD2. The V segment lost 7 bases and the J segment 8 bases; nucleotides outside the gene matches: 11. CDR1 and CDR2 (germline): MNHEY, SMNVEV (reference sequence). CDR3 length: 16 amino acids. The CDR3 is CASNPDRTSGSDEQFF. The CDR3 coding sequence is TGTGCCAGCAACCCGGACCGGACTAGCGGGAGTGATGAGCAGTTCTTC.

The chain combines TRBV27 with TRBJ2-7; 11 nucleotides agree with TRBD2. From germline, CDR1 is MNHEY and CDR2 SMNVEV (reference sequence). The trim removed 5 bases at V and 4 bases at J, leaving 7 bases unmatched. The CDR3 contains 15 residues. Here the CDR3 reads CASSLLAGGRYEQYF. CDR3 sequence (DNA): TGTGCCAGCAGTCTCTTAGCGGGAGGGAGATACGAGCAGTACTTC.

V gene TRBV7-6 combines with J gene TRBJ2-1; no clear D. This CDR3 spans 14 amino acids. The V gene lost 7 bases and the J gene lost 2 bases, with 12 bases spanning the gap. Germline loops: CDR1 SGHVS, CDR2 FNYEAQ. CDR3 DNA: TGTGCCAGCACCAAAAACGGACCCTACAATGAGCAGTTCTTC. It codes for CASTKNGPYNEQFF. Full variable domain (missing parts from reference TRBV7-6 and TRBJ2-1): GAGVSQSPRYKVTKRGQDVALRCDPISGHVSLYWYRQALGQGPEFLTYFNYEAQQDKSGLPNDRFSAERPEGSISTLTIQRTEQRDSAMYRCASTKNGPYNEQFFGPGTRLTVL.

J is TRBJ2-5 and V is TRBV7-2; D is unclear. The CDR3 covers 15 residues. V lost 0 bases to trimming and J lost 4 bases, with 12 bases between them. In germline, CDR1 is SGHTA, CDR2 FQGNSA. The CDR3 region is CASSLARIVIETQYF. The CDR3 region has the DNA TGTGCCAGCAGCTTAGCGCGGATAGTTATAGAGACCCAGTACTTC.

This sequence joins TRBV13 and TRBJ1-4, with 11 bases fitting TRBD1. Germline trimming cut 3 bases from V and 2 bases from J; bases unmatched to any gene: 2. The CDR3 is made up of 16 amino acids. Germline V gene data show CDR1 as PRHDT and CDR2 as FYEKMQ (reference sequence). This chain's CDR3 is CASSLRTGGTNEKLFF. In DNA, the CDR3 is TGTGCCAGCAGCTTGAGGACAGGGGGCACTAATGAAAAACTGTTTTTT. The full variable domain, with the rest looked up from reference TRBV13 and TRBJ1-4, is AAGVIQSPRHLIKEKRETATLKCYPIPRHDTVYWYQQGPGQDPQFLISFYEKMQSDKGSIPDRFSAQQFSDYHSELNMSSLELGDSALYFCASSLRTGGTNEKLFFGSGTQLSVL.

The J gene is TRBJ2-2, the V gene TRBV4-2, with 15 positions matching TRBD2. V gave up 7 bases and J gave up 6 bases; unmatched junction bases: 15. This CDR3 is 19 amino acids long. CDR1 is LGHNA and CDR2 is YNFKEQ in the germline V gene. CDR3 loop: CASTSLGTSGGSRAGELFF. In DNA form, the CDR3 reads TGTGCCAGCACCTCCCTGGGGACTAGCGGGGGGAGTAGGGCCGGGGAGCTGTTTTTT.

This clone was found once. The chain carries TRBV6-7 and TRBJ2-4; possibly TRBD1 for D (5 bases). TRBV6-7 is flagged as an ORF with uncertain function. The CDR3 consists of 14 residues. V lost 2 bases and J 7 bases, leaving 12 bases between the germline ends. CDR3 DNA sequence: TGTGCCAGCAGTTACAACTGCAGGGTGAACATTCAGTACTTC. This translates into CASSYNCRVNIQYF.

The CDR3 DNA is TGTGCCAGCAGCCGACAGGGGGCTGTCGGCGAGCAGTACTTC. Translation gives CASSRQGAVGEQYF. V gene TRBV7-2 combines with J gene TRBJ2-7; 10 bases agree with TRBD1. V gave up 5 bases and J gave up 6 bases; unmatched junction bases: 7. The CDR3 is made up of 14 amino acids. Germline CDR1 SGHTA, CDR2 FQGNSA.

In this sample, this clone turned up a few times. The V call is TRBV5-4, the J call TRBJ1-2; 10 bases align to TRBD1. CDR3 length: 15 residues. Germline CDR1 reads SGHNT; CDR2 reads YYREEE (reference sequence). V trimming: 0 bases; J trimming: 7 bases; junction bases outside the gene matches: 6. This CDR3 is CASSLAGQGPAGYTF. The CDR3 nucleotides are TGTGCCAGCAGCTTGGCGGGACAGGGGCCCGCTGGCTACACCTTC.

The chain couples TRBV7-9 to TRBJ2-7; TRBD1 matches 10 bases. Germline-derived CDR1 and CDR2 are SEHNR and FQNEAQ (reference sequence). The CDR3 length is 14 residues. Unmatched junction bases numbered 8, after V lost 5 bases and J lost 7 bases. The DNA of the CDR3 is TGTGCCAGCAGCGCTCCGGGACAGGGGAGGGAGCAGTACTTC. Its protein product is CASSAPGQGREQYF.

This clone was found once. The chain couples TRBV5-8 to TRBJ1-1; D not certain. Trimming stripped 3 bases from V and 1 base from J, with 16 bases between. The CDR3 sequence is 16 residues long. Germline CDR1 is SGHTS and CDR2 is YDEGEE. CDR3: CASSWLAVNPNTEAFF. The CDR3 DNA is TGTGCCAGCAGCTGGTTGGCAGTGAATCCGAACACTGAAGCTTTCTTT.

The chain joins TRBV18 to TRBJ1-2; D is uncertain. This CDR3 is 14 amino acids long. Germline V lookup: CDR1 KGHSH, CDR2 LQKENI. The V end lost 0 bases, the J end lost 8 bases, and 13 bases lay between the germline ends. The CDR3 sequence is CASSPPSPRHGYTF. CDR3 nucleotides: TGTGCCAGCTCACCACCGTCCCCAAGGCACGGCTACACCTTC.

The gene calls are TRBV10-1 and TRBJ1-4, with a tentative D call TRBD1 (5 bases). The CDR3 contains 18 residues. With 2 bases removed from V and 8 bases from J, the gap between germline ends came to 24 bases. CDR1 WNHNN and CDR2 SYGVQD come from the germline V gene (reference sequence). CDR3 sequence: CASSEPYPSTRGSEKLFF. CDR3 nucleotide sequence: TGCGCCAGCAGTGAGCCCTACCCTTCGACTAGGGGATCCGAAAAACTGTTTTTT.

The sample holds a few counts of this clone. The J gene is TRBJ1-5, the V gene TRBV28; D may be TRBD1 (6 bases). CDR3 length: 13 residues. Germline CDR1 and CDR2: MDHEN and SYDVKM. The V gene lost 5 bases and the J gene lost 7 bases, with 12 bases spanning the gap. CDR3 coding DNA: TGTGCCAGCAGTGAAACAGGGTACCAGCCCCAGCATTTT. This encodes CASSETGYQPQHF.

This chain's CDR3 is CASSKVREQPLLADYEQYF. CDR3 nucleotide sequence: TGTGCCAGCAGCAAAGTCCGAGAGCAGCCCTTACTAGCGGACTACGAGCAGTACTTC. The chain recombines TRBV21-1 with TRBJ2-7; TRBD2, the table's D call, lacks a check against the DNA. TRBV21-1 is assigned pseudogene status. CDR3 size: 19 residues.

The table lists this clone with a few counts. The chain combines TRBV6-4 with TRBJ1-1, with D perhaps matching TRBD1 (5 bases). The CDR3 is made up of 13 amino acids. Trimming left V 3 bases short and J 4 bases short, with 9 bases between. Germline CDR1 and CDR2: MRHNA and SNTAGT. The CDR3 DNA reads TGTGCCAGCAGTGAACAGGAGGGCACTGAAGCTTTCTTT. Its translation: CASSEQEGTEAFF.

The gene calls are TRBV30 and TRBJ1-4; D remains unclear. Germline lookup yields CDR1 GTSNPN and CDR2 SVGIG (reference sequence). The CDR3 is 17 amino acids. The V gene lost 3 bases and the J gene lost 0 bases, with 17 bases spanning the gap. The CDR3 DNA sequence: TGTGCCTGGAGCGTCGGCCGGCAGCCAACAACTAATGAAAAACTGTTTTTT. Translating gives CAWSVGRQPTTNEKLFF.

V usage is TRBV7-6 and J usage is TRBJ1-2; 7 bases are a match to TRBD1. After removal of 3 bases from V and 8 bases from J, the junction contained 12 bases not matched to a gene. The CDR3 has 15 residues. Germline-derived CDR1 and CDR2 are SGHVS and FNYEAQ. The CDR3 reads CASSFSGTVLRGYTF. The CDR3 DNA reads TGTGCCAGCAGCTTCTCCGGGACAGTCCTTCGGGGCTACACCTTC.

The chain carries TRBV2 and TRBJ2-1, with a possible D match to TRBD2 (5 bases). This CDR3 is 11 amino acids long. Germline lookup yields CDR1 SNHLY and CDR2 FYNNEI. Deletions cut 8 bases from V and 8 bases from J, with 10 bases between. CDR3 nucleotides: TGTGCCAGCGTGGGAGACGATGAGCAGTTCTTC. Its translation: CASVGDDEQFF.